The 13 T cell receptor beta chains reported below all come from one sample, sequenced in a study of CD8 T cells in ankylosing spondylitis. TCRdb re-called the 5' RACE reads through MiXCR, storing one row per CDR3 protein. The sample holds 150,000 to 200,000 distinct CDR3 sequences, 9.5% to 13% seen once. What was sequenced was blood, either unsorted or a sorted T cell fraction (not recorded which). The receptors originated from a male donor with ankylosing spondylitis or in good health (not recorded which).

The rearrangement joins TRBV12-3 or TRBV12-4 to TRBJ2-2; TRBD1 aligns across 11 bases. The CDR3 is 16 amino acids. V lost 6 bases, J lost 4 bases, and 7 bases stayed unmatched. CDR3 region: CASSLDRGLTTGELFF. CDR3 nucleotide sequence: TGTGCCAGCAGCTTGGACAGGGGGCTGACCACCGGGGAGCTGTTTTTT.

This sequence joins TRBV11-2 and TRBJ2-6, with D tentatively TRBD1 or TRBD2 (6 bases each). Germline lookup yields CDR1 SGHAT and CDR2 FQNNGV. This CDR3 contains 18 residues. The germline V and J ends were trimmed by 1 base and 3 bases, with 16 bases remaining between them. CDR3 in DNA: TGTGCCAGCAGCTTAGTGGGGGGCGCAGTTCATGGGGCCAACGTCCTGACTTTC. Translated: CASSLVGGAVHGANVLTF.

This chain joins TRBV10-3 and TRBJ2-7, with D uncertain. Trimming stripped 2 bases from V and 12 bases from J, with 14 bases between. Germline loops: CDR1 ENHRY, CDR2 SYGVKD. The CDR3 contains 12 residues. The CDR3 sequence is CAISEVGVLRYF. In DNA form, the CDR3 reads TGTGCCATCAGTGAGGTAGGAGTGTTAAGGTACTTC.

This clonotype was seen many times. CDR3 region: CSTSTEYEQFF. CDR3 coding DNA: TGCAGCACCTCGACGGAGTATGAGCAGTTCTTC. This rearrangement joins TRBV29-1 to TRBJ2-1; the D is unclear. Trimming shortened V by 8 bases and J by 8 bases, and 13 bases separated the two germline ends. The CDR3 is made up of 11 amino acids. The germline CDR1 and CDR2 sequences are SQVTM and ANQGSEA.

This clonotype was recorded many times. This sequence joins TRBV14 and TRBJ1-4; D uncertain. Trimming removed 0 bases from V and 12 bases from J, with 11 bases in between. Germline CDR1 reads SGHDN; CDR2 reads FVKESK. The CDR3 extends over 13 amino acids. The CDR3 DNA reads as TGTGCCAGCAGCCAAGATTTGACACGGGAACTGTTTTTT. Amino acid sequence: CASSQDLTRELFF.

The gene calls are TRBV12-3 or TRBV12-4 and TRBJ2-5, with TRBD1 matching over 7 bases. Trimming cost V 5 bases and J 3 bases; bases outside gene matches: 3. The CDR3 sequence is 13 residues long. The CDR3 protein is CASSQGQKETQYF. CDR3 in DNA: TGTGCCAGCAGTCAGGGACAGAAAGAGACCCAGTACTTC.

This clonotype was picked up a small number of times. The rearrangement links TRBV29-1 to TRBJ2-7, with 7 bases that match TRBD1. Looked up from germline, CDR1 is SQVTM and CDR2 is ANQGSEA. The trim removed 4 bases at V and 3 bases at J, leaving 6 bases unmatched. This CDR3 region has 13 residues. The chain's CDR3 is CSVAKAGGYEQYF. CDR3 in DNA: TGCAGCGTTGCAAAGGCAGGGGGCTACGAGCAGTACTTC.

At least ten counts were recorded for this clonotype. J is TRBJ2-7 and V is TRBV12-3 or TRBV12-4, with D perhaps assigned TRBD1 or TRBD2 (5 bases each). Between the trimmed V and J ends, which lost 3 bases and 7 bases, there was a span of 16 bases. The CDR3 is made up of 14 amino acids. This chain's CDR3 is CASSLDGTSIEQYF. CDR3 nucleotide sequence: TGTGCCAGCAGTTTGGATGGGACCTCGATTGAGCAGTACTTC.

This clonotype was counted only a few times. The chain uses TRBV28 and TRBJ2-5; no clear D. Germline V gene data show CDR1 as MDHEN and CDR2 as SYDVKM. Trimming removed 6 bases from V and 2 bases from J, with 13 bases in between. This CDR3 contains 14 residues. The DNA for the CDR3 is TGTGCCAGCAGGGGAACAGCTAAACAAGAGACCCAGTACTTC. Translation gives CASRGTAKQETQYF.

In its sample, this clonotype was seen many times. The CDR3 DNA is TGCGCCAGCAGCGTCGGACAGGGGTATTATTCACCCCTCCACTTT. Its protein is CASSVGQGYYSPLHF. This chain links TRBV5-1 with TRBJ1-6; 9 bases match TRBD1. CDR1 is SGHRS, CDR2 YFSETQ, per germline. Trimming cost V 4 bases and J 8 bases; bases outside gene matches: 7. The CDR3 contains 15 residues. The full variable domain, in which reference TRBV5-1 and TRBJ1-6 provide the parts outside the CDR3, is KAGVTQTPRYLIKTRGQQVTLSCSPISGHRSVSWYQQTPGQGLQFLFEYFSETQRNKGNFPGRFSGRQFSNSRSEMNVSTLELGDSALYLCASSVGQGYYSPLHFGNGTRLTVT.

This clonotype came up many times. The chain is built from TRBV3-1 and TRBJ1-2; 7 nucleotides match TRBD1. The CDR3 extends over 15 amino acids. Trimming took 2 bases from V and 3 from J; bases not matched to a gene: 6. In germline, CDR1 is LGHDT, CDR2 YNNKEL (reference sequence). CDR3 loop: CASSQRTGADYGYTF. DNA of the CDR3: TGTGCCAGCAGCCAAAGAACAGGGGCGGACTATGGCTACACCTTC.

This clonotype has a handful of counts. The chain carries TRBV3-1 and TRBJ2-5, with 8 bases fitting TRBD1. Germline assignment: CDR1 LGHDT and CDR2 YNNKEL (reference sequence). The CDR3 consists of 16 residues. The ends lost 4 bases at V and 2 bases at J; junction bases unmatched: 9. The CDR3 nucleotides read TGTGCCAGCAGCCTCCCCAGGGGGCTGGGTCAAGAGACCCAGTACTTC. Translated: CASSLPRGLGQETQYF.

A single count supports this clonotype. A read error may be the cause here, since a much bigger clone is one base away. The chain joins TRBV5-1 to TRBJ1-6; TRBD1 matches at 8 bases. From germline, CDR1 is SGHRS and CDR2 YFSETQ. The CDR3 contains 15 residues. In DNA, the CDR3 is TGCGACAGCAGCTTGGGGACAGGCAGGACTTCACCCCTCCACTTT. Protein: CDSSLGTGRTSPLHF.